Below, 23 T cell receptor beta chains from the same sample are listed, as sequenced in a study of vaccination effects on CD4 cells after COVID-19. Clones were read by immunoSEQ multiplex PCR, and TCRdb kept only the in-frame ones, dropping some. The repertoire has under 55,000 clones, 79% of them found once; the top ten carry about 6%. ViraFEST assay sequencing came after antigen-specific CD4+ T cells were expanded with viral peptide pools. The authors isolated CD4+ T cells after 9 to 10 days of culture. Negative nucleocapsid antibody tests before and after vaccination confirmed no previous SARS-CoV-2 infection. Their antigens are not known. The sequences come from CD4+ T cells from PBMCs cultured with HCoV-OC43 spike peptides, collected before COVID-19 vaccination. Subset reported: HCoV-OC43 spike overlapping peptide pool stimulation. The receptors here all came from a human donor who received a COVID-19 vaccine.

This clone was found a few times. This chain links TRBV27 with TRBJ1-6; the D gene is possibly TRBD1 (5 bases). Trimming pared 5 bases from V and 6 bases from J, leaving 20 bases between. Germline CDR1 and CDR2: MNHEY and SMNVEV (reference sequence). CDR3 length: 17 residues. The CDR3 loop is CASSTRQLSMTNSPLHF. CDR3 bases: TGTGCCAGCAGTACGAGACAGTTATCGATGACTAATTCACCCCTCCACTTT.

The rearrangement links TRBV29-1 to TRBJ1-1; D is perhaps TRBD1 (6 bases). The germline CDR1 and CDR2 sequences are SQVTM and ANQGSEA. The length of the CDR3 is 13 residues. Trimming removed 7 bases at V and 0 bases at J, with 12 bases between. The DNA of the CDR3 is TGCAGCGGACGACAGGACATGAACACTGAAGCTTTCTTT. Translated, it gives CSGRQDMNTEAFF.

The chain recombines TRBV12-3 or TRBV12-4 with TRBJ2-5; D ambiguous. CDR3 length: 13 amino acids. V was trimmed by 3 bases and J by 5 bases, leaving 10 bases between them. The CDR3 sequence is CASSFRRQETQYF. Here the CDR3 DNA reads TGTGCCAGCAGTTTTCGTAGGCAGGAGACCCAGTACTTC.

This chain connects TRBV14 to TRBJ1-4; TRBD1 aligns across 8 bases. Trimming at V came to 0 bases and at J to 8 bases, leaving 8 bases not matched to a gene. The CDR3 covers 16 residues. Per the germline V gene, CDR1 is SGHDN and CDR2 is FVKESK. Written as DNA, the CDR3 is TGTGCCAGCAGCCAAGAGCGGACAGGGAGGAGAGAAAAACTGTTTTTT. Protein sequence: CASSQERTGRREKLFF.

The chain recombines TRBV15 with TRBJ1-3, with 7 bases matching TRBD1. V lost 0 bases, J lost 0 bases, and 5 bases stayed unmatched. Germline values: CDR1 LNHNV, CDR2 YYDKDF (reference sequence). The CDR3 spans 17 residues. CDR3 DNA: TGTGCCACCAGCAGAGATAAGGGACAGTACTCTGGAAACACCATATATTTT. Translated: CATSRDKGQYSGNTIYF.

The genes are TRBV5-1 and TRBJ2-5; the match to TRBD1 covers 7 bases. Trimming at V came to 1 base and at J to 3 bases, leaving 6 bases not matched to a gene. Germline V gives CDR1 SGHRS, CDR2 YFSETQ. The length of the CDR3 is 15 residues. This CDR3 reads CASSLLKGAEETQYF. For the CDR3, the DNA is TGCGCCAGCAGCTTGCTGAAGGGGGCAGAAGAGACCCAGTACTTC.

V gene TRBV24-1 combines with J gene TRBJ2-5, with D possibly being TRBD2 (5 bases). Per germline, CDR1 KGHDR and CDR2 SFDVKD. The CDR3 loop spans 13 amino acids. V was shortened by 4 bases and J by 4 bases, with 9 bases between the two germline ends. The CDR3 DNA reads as TGTGCCACCAGTGACGAGGGTCGAGAGACCCAGTACTTC. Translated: CATSDEGRETQYF.

The CDR3 DNA sequence: TGTGCCACCAGTGATTTTAAGGGTATTGAAGCTTTCTTT. Translation: CATSDFKGIEAFF. The chain employs TRBV24-1 and TRBJ1-1; unclear D gene. Per germline, CDR1 KGHDR and CDR2 SFDVKD. Trimming shortened V by 1 base and J by 7 bases, and 9 bases separated the two germline ends. CDR3 length: 13 amino acids.

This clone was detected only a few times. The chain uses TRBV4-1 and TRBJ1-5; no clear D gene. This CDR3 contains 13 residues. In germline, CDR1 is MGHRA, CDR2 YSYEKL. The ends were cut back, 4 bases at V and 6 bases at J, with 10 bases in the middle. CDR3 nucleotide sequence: TGCGCCAGCAGCCTCGGTACTCGTCAGCCCCAGCATTTT. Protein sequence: CASSLGTRQPQHF.

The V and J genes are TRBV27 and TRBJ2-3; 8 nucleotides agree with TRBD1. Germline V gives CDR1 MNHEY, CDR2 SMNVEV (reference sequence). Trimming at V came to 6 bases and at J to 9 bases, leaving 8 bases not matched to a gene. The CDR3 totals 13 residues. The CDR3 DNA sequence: TGTGCCAGCAGACTACGGACAGGGACAACGCAGTATTTT. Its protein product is CASRLRTGTTQYF.

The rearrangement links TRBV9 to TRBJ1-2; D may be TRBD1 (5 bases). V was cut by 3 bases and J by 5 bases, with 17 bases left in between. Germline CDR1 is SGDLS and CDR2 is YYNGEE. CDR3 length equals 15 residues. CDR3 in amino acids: CASSAFLDSLYGYTF. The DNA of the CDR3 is TGTGCCAGCAGCGCCTTTTTAGACAGTCTTTATGGCTACACCTTC.

The chain's CDR3 is CASSPERVAGNQPQHF. The CDR3 DNA is TGTGCCAGTAGTCCGGAAAGGGTGGCTGGCAATCAGCCCCAGCATTTT. The V and J genes are TRBV19 and TRBJ1-5; D call uncertain. CDR3 length: 16 amino acids. The V gene's germline CDR1 is LNHDA and CDR2 SQIVND (reference sequence). V was trimmed by 5 bases and J by 2 bases, leaving 16 bases between them.

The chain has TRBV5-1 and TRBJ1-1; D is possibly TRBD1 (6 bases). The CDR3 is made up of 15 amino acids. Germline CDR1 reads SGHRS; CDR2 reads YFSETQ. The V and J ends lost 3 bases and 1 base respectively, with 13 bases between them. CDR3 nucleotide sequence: TGCGCCAGCAGCTCCGGACAGCTGGCGAACACTGAAGCTTTCTTT. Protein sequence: CASSSGQLANTEAFF. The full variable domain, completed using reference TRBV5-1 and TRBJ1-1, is KAGVTQTPRYLIKTRGQQVTLSCSPISGHRSVSWYQQTPGQGLQFLFEYFSETQRNKGNFPGRFSGRQFSNSRSEMNVSTLELGDSALYLCASSSGQLANTEAFFGQGTRLTVV.

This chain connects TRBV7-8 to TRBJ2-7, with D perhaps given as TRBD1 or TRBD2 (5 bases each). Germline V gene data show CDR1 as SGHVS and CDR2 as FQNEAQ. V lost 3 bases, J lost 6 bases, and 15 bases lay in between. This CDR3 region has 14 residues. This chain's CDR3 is CASSLSRGLGEQYV. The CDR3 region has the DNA TGTGCCAGCAGCTTGTCGAGGGGCTTGGGCGAGCAGTACGTC.

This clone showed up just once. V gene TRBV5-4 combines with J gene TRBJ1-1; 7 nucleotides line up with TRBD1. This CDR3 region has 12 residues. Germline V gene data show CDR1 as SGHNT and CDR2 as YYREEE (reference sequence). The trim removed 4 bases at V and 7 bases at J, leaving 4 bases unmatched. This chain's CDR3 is CASSPGGIEAFF. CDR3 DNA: TGTGCCAGCAGCCCAGGGGGTATTGAAGCTTTCTTT. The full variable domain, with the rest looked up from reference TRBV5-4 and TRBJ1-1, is ETGVTQSPTHLIKTRGQQVTLRCSSQSGHNTVSWYQQALGQGPQFIFQYYREEENGRGNFPPRFSGLQFPNYSSELNVNALELDDSALYLCASSPGGIEAFFGQGTRLTVV.

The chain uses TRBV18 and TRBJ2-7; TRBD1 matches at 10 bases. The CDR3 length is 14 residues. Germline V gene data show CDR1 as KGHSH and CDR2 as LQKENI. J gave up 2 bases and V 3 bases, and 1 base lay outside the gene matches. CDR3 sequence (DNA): TGTGCCAGCTCACCGGGACAGGGGCCCTACGAGCAGTACGTC. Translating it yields CASSPGQGPYEQYV.

DNA for the CDR3: TGTGCCACCAGTGATTCGACAGGGGACCTGGAGACCCAGTACTTC. Translation: CATSDSTGDLETQYF. The rearrangement uses TRBV24-1 and TRBJ2-5; 8 bases match TRBD1. The CDR3 is 15 residues long. Germline V lookup: CDR1 KGHDR, CDR2 SFDVKD. The V segment lost 2 bases and the J segment 5 bases; nucleotides outside the gene matches: 6.

CDR3 bases: TGTGCCAGCAGGCCCCCGGGACAGACCGAGCAGTACGTC. Amino acid sequence: CASRPPGQTEQYV. The chain recombines TRBV28 with TRBJ2-7; 7 bases map to TRBD1. Germline-derived CDR1 and CDR2 are MDHEN and SYDVKM. V lost 6 bases and J lost 6; bases outside the gene matches: 8. The CDR3 is 13 amino acids.

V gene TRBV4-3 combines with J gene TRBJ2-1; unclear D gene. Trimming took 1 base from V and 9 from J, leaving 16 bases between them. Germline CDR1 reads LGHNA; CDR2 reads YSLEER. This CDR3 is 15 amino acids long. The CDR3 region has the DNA TGCGCCAGCAGCCAAGTAATGGCGCCAAGGAGTGAGCAGTTCTTC. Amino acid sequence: CASSQVMAPRSEQFF.

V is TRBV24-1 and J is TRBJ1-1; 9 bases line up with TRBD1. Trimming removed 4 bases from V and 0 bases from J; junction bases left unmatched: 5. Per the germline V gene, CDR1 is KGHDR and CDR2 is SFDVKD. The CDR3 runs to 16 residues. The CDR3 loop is CATSEGTGGVNTEAFF. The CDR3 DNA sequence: TGTGCCACCAGTGAGGGAACAGGGGGCGTGAACACTGAAGCTTTCTTT.

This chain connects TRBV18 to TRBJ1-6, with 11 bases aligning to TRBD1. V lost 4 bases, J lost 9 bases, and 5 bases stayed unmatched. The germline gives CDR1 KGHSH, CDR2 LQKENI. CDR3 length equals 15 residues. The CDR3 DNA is TGTGCCAGCTCACAGGGACAGGGGGAGATTTCACCCCTCCACTTT. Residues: CASSQGQGEISPLHF. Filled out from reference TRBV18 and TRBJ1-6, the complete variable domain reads NAGVMQNPRHLVRRRGQEARLRCSPMKGHSHVYWYRQLPEEGLKFMVYLQKENIIDESGMPKERFSAEFPKEGPSILRIQQVVRGDSAAYFCASSQGQGEISPLHFGNGTRLTVT.

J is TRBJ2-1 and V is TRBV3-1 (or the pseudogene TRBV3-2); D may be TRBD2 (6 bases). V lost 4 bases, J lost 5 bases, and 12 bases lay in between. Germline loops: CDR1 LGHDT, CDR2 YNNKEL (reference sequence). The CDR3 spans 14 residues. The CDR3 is CASSRDLGNNEQFF. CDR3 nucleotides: TGTGCCAGCAGCCGGGACTTGGGAAACAATGAGCAGTTCTTC.

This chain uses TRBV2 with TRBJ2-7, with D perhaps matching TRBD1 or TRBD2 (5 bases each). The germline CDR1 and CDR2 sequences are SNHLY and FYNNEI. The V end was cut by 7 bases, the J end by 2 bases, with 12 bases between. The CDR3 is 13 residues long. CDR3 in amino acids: CASKRDGTYEQYV. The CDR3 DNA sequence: TGTGCCAGCAAGAGGGACGGGACCTACGAGCAGTACGTC.